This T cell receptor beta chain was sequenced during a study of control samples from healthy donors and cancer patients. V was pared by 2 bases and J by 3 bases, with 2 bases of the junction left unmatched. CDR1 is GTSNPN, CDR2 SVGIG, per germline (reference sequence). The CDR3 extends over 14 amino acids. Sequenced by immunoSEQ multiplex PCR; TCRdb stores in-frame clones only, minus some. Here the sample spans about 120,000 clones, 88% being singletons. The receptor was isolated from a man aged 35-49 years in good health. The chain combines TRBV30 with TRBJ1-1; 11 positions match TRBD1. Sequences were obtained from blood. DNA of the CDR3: TGTGCCTGGAGTTCGGGACAGGGGGACACTGAAGCTTTCTTT. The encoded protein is CAWSSGQGDTEAFF.